The 20 T cell receptor beta chains presented below share a single source sample, sequenced in a study of blood T cell repertoires in COVID-19. Profiling relied on immunoSEQ multiplex PCR, and the TCRdb table lists in-frame clones only, not all of them. Among about 160,000 clones listed, approximately 84% were seen once. Sequencing was performed on peripheral blood. These receptor sequences come from a woman between 50 and 59 years old with COVID-19, enrolled during active disease.

The rearrangement links TRBV7-3 to TRBJ1-1, with a tentative D call TRBD1 (5 bases). The germline V gene encodes CDR1 SGHTA and CDR2 FQGTGA. The ends were cut back, 3 bases at V and 6 bases at J, with 11 bases in the middle. This CDR3 is 13 amino acids long. The CDR3, as DNA: TGTGCCAGCAGCTTGACAGAGTGGGCTGAAGCTTTCTTT. This translates into CASSLTEWAEAFF.

The chain recombines TRBV6-6 with TRBJ1-1; no definite D call. Per the germline V gene, CDR1 is MNHNY and CDR2 is SVGAGI (reference sequence). CDR3 length: 14 residues. Trimming pared 0 bases from V and 1 base from J, leaving 6 bases between. The CDR3 DNA is TGTGCCAGCAGTTACTCAGAGTGGAACACTGAAGCTTTCTTT. This encodes CASSYSEWNTEAFF.

The chain links TRBV4-3 to TRBJ1-1, with D unclear. Germline CDR1 LGHNA, CDR2 YSLEER. With 4 bases removed from V and 1 base from J, the gap between germline ends came to 13 bases. The CDR3 sequence is 15 residues long. CDR3 residues: CASSREPTANTEAFF. The CDR3 DNA reads as TGCGCCAGCAGCCGAGAGCCTACAGCGAACACTGAAGCTTTCTTT.

The chain recombines TRBV9 with TRBJ1-3; the D gene is possibly TRBD1 (5 bases). This CDR3 contains 14 residues. Per the germline V gene, CDR1 is SGDLS and CDR2 is YYNGEE. V was shortened by 3 bases and J by 1 base, with 8 bases between the two germline ends. In DNA form, the CDR3 reads TGTGCCAGCAGCGGCAGGGATTCTGGAAACACCATATATTTT. The encoded protein is CASSGRDSGNTIYF.

The J gene is TRBJ1-1, the V gene TRBV6-5, with a weak D call TRBD1 (6 bases). Germline-derived CDR1 and CDR2 are MNHEY and SVGAGI. The CDR3 is 15 residues long. V was pared by 7 bases and J by 2 bases, with 17 bases between. This CDR3 is CASKMDSLLNTEAFF. CDR3 DNA sequence: TGTGCCAGCAAAATGGACAGCCTTCTTAACACTGAAGCTTTCTTT.

The genes are TRBV7-6 and TRBJ2-7, with a weak D call TRBD2 (6 bases). CDR1 SGHVS and CDR2 FNYEAQ come from the germline V gene. Trimming took 5 bases from V and 0 from J, leaving 14 bases between them. This CDR3 is 15 amino acids long. The chain's CDR3 is CASSMEGRGSYEQYF. The CDR3 DNA is TGTGCCAGCAGCATGGAGGGCCGGGGCTCCTACGAGCAGTACTTC. Full variable domain (remainder filled in from reference TRBV7-6 and TRBJ2-7): GAGVSQSPRYKVTKRGQDVALRCDPISGHVSLYWYRQALGQGPEFLTYFNYEAQQDKSGLPNDRFSAERPEGSISTLTIQRTEQRDSAMYRCASSMEGRGSYEQYFGPGTRLTVT.

This chain joins TRBV9 and TRBJ2-7; 9 bases line up with TRBD2. V lost 0 bases and J lost 4; bases outside the gene matches: 5. CDR3 length: 15 residues. Per the germline V gene, CDR1 is SGDLS and CDR2 is YYNGEE. CDR3 in amino acids: CASSVGTSELYEQYF. The DNA of the CDR3 is TGTGCCAGCAGCGTAGGGACTAGCGAACTGTACGAGCAGTACTTC. Together with reference TRBV9 and TRBJ2-7, the CDR3 gives the full variable domain: DSGVTQTPKHLITATGQRVTLRCSPRSGDLSVYWYQQSLDQGLQFLIQYYNGEERAKGNILERFSAQQFPDLHSELNLSSLELGDSALYFCASSVGTSELYEQYFGPGTRLTVT.

This chain links TRBV21-1 with TRBJ2-7; the table's TRBD2 call for D was not verified on the DNA. TRBV21-1 is labeled a pseudogene. The CDR3 length is 14 residues. DNA for the CDR3: TGTGCCAGCAGCAAAATCGAGGGAACCCACGAGCAGTACTTC. Amino acids: CASSKIEGTHEQYF.

V and J are TRBV27 and TRBJ2-3, with 13 nucleotides matching TRBD2. The CDR3 loop spans 20 amino acids. J lost 0 bases, V lost 5 bases, and 14 bases had no gene match. CDR1 is MNHEY, CDR2 SMNVEV, per germline (reference sequence). This CDR3 reads CASSPHPTSGGIPSTDTQYF. In DNA form, the CDR3 reads TGTGCCAGCAGTCCACACCCGACTAGCGGGGGGATACCTAGCACAGATACGCAGTATTTT.

V gene TRBV18 combines with J gene TRBJ1-6; perhaps TRBD1 as D (5 bases). V lost 4 bases and J 13 bases, leaving 20 bases between the germline ends. The germline CDR1 and CDR2 sequences are KGHSH and LQKENI. This CDR3 is built from 15 residues. This CDR3 is CASSRDVVEGRPLHF. DNA for the CDR3: TGTGCCAGCTCACGGGACGTCGTGGAAGGGAGGCCCCTCCACTTT.

The CDR3 DNA reads as TGTGCCAGCTCACCTACAGATGCCAACACTGAAGCTTTCTTT. Protein: CASSPTDANTEAFF. The genes are TRBV18 and TRBJ1-1; D is unclear. The CDR3 runs 14 residues. V gave up 3 bases and J gave up 2 bases, with 10 bases separating them. Germline values: CDR1 KGHSH, CDR2 LQKENI.

The chain combines TRBV7-7 with TRBJ2-2; 11 nucleotides align to TRBD1. With V trimmed by 4 bases and J by 6 bases, 7 bases remained unmatched. This CDR3 is built from 16 residues. In germline, CDR1 is SSHAT, CDR2 FNYEAQ (reference sequence). The CDR3 is CASSSLGQGAAGELFF. For the CDR3, the DNA is TGTGCCAGCAGCTCTCTTGGACAGGGGGCCGCCGGGGAGCTGTTTTTT.

V is TRBV5-1 and J is TRBJ1-2, with a tentative D call TRBD1 (5 bases). The CDR3 contains 15 residues. With 4 bases removed from V and 10 bases from J, the gap between germline ends came to 23 bases. Germline lookup yields CDR1 SGHRS and CDR2 YFSETQ. The CDR3 nucleotides read TGCGCCAGCAGCCCCGGGTACGACAGAAAGTTGTCCTACACCTTC. Protein product: CASSPGYDRKLSYTF. The complete variable domain, with remaining parts taken from reference TRBV5-1 and TRBJ1-2, reads KAGVTQTPRYLIKTRGQQVTLSCSPISGHRSVSWYQQTPGQGLQFLFEYFSETQRNKGNFPGRFSGRQFSNSRSEMNVSTLELGDSALYLCASSPGYDRKLSYTFGSGTRLTVV.

The chain is built from TRBV10-3 and TRBJ1-1; D may be TRBD1 (5 bases). V lost 6 bases and J 1 base, leaving 6 bases between the germline ends. Germline V gives CDR1 ENHRY, CDR2 SYGVKD. This CDR3 is built from 12 residues. CDR3 bases: TGTGCCATCAGGACAGAGAACACTGAAGCTTTCTTT. Translating gives CAIRTENTEAFF.

The chain links TRBV19 to TRBJ1-5; the D gene is possibly TRBD1 (5 bases). Trimming pared 4 bases from V and 6 bases from J, leaving 13 bases between. The CDR3 loop spans 14 amino acids. Germline CDR1 is LNHDA and CDR2 is SQIVND (reference sequence). CDR3 sequence (DNA): TGTGCCAGTAGTAATTCAGGGTCAGGTCAGCCCCAGCATTTT. Translated, it gives CASSNSGSGQPQHF.

The V call is TRBV7-3, the J call TRBJ1-2; D unclear. This CDR3 has 14 residues. The V end was cut by 1 base, the J end by 2 bases, with 8 bases between. The germline V gene has CDR1 SGHTA and CDR2 FQGTGA. The CDR3 nucleotides read TGTGCCAGCAGCTTAAACGCAGGCAACTATGGCTACACCTTC. This encodes CASSLNAGNYGYTF.

The chain employs TRBV7-9 and TRBJ2-5; 11 nucleotides agree with TRBD1. The CDR3 runs to 15 residues. Trimming took 5 bases from V and 4 from J; bases not matched to a gene: 6. Germline V CDR1 and CDR2: SEHNR, FQNEAQ (reference sequence). The CDR3 DNA follows: TGTGCCAGCAGCCTAGGAGGGACAGGGGGAGAGACCCAGTACTTC. Protein: CASSLGGTGGETQYF.

The chain joins TRBV28 to TRBJ2-2, with 13 bases lining up with TRBD2. J lost 6 bases, V lost 4 bases, and 2 bases had no gene match. This CDR3 has 15 amino acids. CDR1 is MDHEN and CDR2 is SYDVKM in the germline V gene. CDR3 region: CASSSGTSGAGELFF. The CDR3 DNA follows: TGTGCCAGCAGTTCCGGGACTAGCGGGGCCGGGGAGCTGTTTTTT.

CDR3 in amino acids: CASSHPGQNQPQHF. CDR3 bases: TGTGCCAGCAGCCATCCGGGACAGAATCAGCCCCAGCATTTT. The J gene is TRBJ1-5, the V gene TRBV6-6; 7 positions agree with TRBD1. The V and J ends lost 6 bases and 4 bases, in that order; junction bases with no gene match: 6. This CDR3 is 14 amino acids long. Germline loops: CDR1 MNHNY, CDR2 SVGAGI (reference sequence).

The chain employs TRBV3-1 (or the pseudogene TRBV3-2) and TRBJ1-1; no definite D call. CDR1 is LGHDT, CDR2 YNNKEL, per germline (reference sequence). The CDR3 has 17 amino acids. Deletions cut 0 bases from V and 4 bases from J, with 18 bases between. The CDR3 protein is CASSQELLSGSGTEAFF. CDR3 coding DNA: TGTGCCAGCAGCCAAGAACTCCTATCGGGTTCGGGCACTGAAGCTTTCTTT.